This TCR beta chain came from a study of T cell responses to AZD1222 COVID-19 vaccine. Study outcomes and limitations: Two AZD1222 administrations were followed by greater Spike-specific TCR breadth and depth. Females made up more of the donors, who were largely white British, and clonal diversity may have come out too low.

Sequencing used immunoSEQ multiplex PCR; TCRdb keeps in-frame clones, though not all of them. The data show 150,000 or so clones, more than 90% seen once. With regard to this clone: Its antigen is undetermined.

Trimming cost V 6 bases and J 1 base, with 13 bases left between them. The CDR3 loop spans 15 amino acids. Germline V gene sequence: CDR1 MNHEY, CDR2 SVGAGI. V is TRBV6-5 and J is TRBJ1-5; TRBD1 is a possible D gene (6 bases). Sequences were derived from peripheral blood, sampled 28 days after the second AZD1222 dose. The sequence was obtained from an adult who received the AZD1222 COVID-19 vaccine. CDR3 protein: CASSPGQTSNQPQHF. CDR3 nucleotides: TGTGCCAGCAGCCCGGGACAAACAAGCAATCAGCCCCAGCATTTT.